Included here is one T cell receptor (beta chain) sequence, with context. Its antigen is unidentified. This specimen comes from a study of identical twins. Using its own MiXCR run on the 5' RACE reads, TCRdb lists one record per CDR3 protein. The sample lists a few hundred thousand distinct CDR3 sequences, roughly 26% seen once, with 2.9% in the top ten. Study-wide findings and caveats: An excess of low generation probability was shown by twin-shared out-of-frame alpha sequences.

Separately, the same data were catalogued under a study of T cells expressing NK-cell markers. That study reports: Eight donors were sequenced, of whom seven were HCMV-seropositive, while the remaining one was HCMV-seronegative.

The TCR comes from a young woman in good health. Sequencing input: CD4+ T cells sorted from blood.

Here the CDR3 reads CASSQSVENIQYF. The CDR3, as DNA: TGTGCCAGCAGCCAATCGGTCGAAAACATTCAGTACTTC. The gene calls are TRBV3-1 and TRBJ2-4, with no clear D. The V end was cut by 2 bases, the J end by 5 bases, with 7 bases between. In germline, CDR1 is LGHDT, CDR2 YNNKEL (reference sequence). The CDR3 is 13 amino acids.